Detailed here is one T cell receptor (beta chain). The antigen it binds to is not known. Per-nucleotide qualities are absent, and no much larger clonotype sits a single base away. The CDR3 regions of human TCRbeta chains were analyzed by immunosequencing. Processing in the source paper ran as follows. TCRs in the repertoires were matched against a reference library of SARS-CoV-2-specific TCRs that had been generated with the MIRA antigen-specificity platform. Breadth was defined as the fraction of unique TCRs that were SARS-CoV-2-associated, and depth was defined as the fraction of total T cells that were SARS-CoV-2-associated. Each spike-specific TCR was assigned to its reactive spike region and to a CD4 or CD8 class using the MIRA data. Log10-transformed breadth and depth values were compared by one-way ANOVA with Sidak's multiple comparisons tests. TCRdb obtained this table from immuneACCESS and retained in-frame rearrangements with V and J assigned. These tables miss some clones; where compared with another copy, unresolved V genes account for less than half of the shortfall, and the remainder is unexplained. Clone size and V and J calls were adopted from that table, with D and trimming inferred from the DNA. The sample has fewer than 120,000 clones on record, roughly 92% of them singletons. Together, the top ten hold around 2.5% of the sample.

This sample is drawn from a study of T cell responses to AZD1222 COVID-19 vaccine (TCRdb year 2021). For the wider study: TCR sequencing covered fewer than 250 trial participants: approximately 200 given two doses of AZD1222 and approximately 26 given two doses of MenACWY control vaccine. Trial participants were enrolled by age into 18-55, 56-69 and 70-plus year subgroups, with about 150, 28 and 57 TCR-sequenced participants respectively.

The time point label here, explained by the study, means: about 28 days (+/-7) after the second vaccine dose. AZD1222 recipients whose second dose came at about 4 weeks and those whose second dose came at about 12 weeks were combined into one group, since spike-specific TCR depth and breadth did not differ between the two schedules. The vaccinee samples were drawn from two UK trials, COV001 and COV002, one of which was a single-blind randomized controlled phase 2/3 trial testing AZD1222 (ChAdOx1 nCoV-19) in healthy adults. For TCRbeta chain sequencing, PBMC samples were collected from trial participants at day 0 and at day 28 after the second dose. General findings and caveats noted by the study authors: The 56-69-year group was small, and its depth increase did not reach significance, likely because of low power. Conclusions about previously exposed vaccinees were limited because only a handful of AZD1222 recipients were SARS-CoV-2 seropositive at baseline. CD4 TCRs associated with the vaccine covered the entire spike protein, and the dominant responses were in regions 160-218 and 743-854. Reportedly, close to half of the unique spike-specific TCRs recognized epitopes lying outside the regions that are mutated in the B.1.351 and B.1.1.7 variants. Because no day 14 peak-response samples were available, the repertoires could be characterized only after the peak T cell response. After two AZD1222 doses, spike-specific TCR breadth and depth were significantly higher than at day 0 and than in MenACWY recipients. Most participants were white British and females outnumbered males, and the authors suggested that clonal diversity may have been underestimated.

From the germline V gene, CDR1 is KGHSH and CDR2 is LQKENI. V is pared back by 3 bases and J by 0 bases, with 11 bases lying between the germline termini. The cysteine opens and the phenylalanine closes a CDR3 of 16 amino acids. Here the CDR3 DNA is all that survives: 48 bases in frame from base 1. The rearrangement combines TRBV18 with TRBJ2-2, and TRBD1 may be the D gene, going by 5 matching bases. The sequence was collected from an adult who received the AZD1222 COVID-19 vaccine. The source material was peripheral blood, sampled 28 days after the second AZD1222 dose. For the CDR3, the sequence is CASSPFRTTNTGELFF. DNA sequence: TGTGCCAGCTCACCCTTCCGGACAACGAACACCGGGGAGCTGTTTTTT. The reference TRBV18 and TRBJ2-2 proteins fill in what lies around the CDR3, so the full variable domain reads NAGVMQNPRHLVRRRGQEARLRCSPMKGHSHVYWYRQLPEEGLKFMVYLQKENIIDESGMPKERFSAEFPKEGPSILRIQQVVRGDSAAYFCASSPFRTTNTGELFFGEGSRLTVL.